This T cell receptor (beta chain) emerged from a study of T-cell reconstitution after alpha-beta-depleted transplantation in children. For TCRbeta, the library was prepared with unique molecular identifiers. TCRdb independently ran MiXCR on the PCR reads; one entry per CDR3 protein. Seen here are around 490,000 distinct CDR3 sequences, roughly 10% observed once, and the top ten hold 14%. Study-wide points: From newly produced T cells came most of the T-cell counts and diversity one year after transplant. TCRbeta diversity was high at day 60 in some patients (a result of surviving recipient T cells and thymic progenitors). Reportedly, only several hundred clones from non-depleted graft cells drove alpha-beta T-cell counts at about two months.

CDR3 length: 15 amino acids. CDR1 is MNHEY and CDR2 is SMNVEV in the germline V gene (reference sequence). V lost 7 bases and J 4 bases, leaving 19 bases between the germline ends. Remarks on this clonotype: Its antigen remains unidentified.

This clonotype originated in a female patient aged 2-15 years who had a stem cell transplant for aplastic anemia, so the T cells may come from the graft donor. Material: PBMCs, mostly from graft donor cells, obtained 180 days after TCRalphabeta/CD19-depleted stem cell transplant. The rearrangement links TRBV27 to TRBJ2-5; D may be TRBD1 (5 bases). The CDR3 here is CASTTPGASGETQYF. In DNA form, the CDR3 reads TGTGCCAGCACCACACCTGGGGCGTCCGGAGAGACCCAGTACTTC.